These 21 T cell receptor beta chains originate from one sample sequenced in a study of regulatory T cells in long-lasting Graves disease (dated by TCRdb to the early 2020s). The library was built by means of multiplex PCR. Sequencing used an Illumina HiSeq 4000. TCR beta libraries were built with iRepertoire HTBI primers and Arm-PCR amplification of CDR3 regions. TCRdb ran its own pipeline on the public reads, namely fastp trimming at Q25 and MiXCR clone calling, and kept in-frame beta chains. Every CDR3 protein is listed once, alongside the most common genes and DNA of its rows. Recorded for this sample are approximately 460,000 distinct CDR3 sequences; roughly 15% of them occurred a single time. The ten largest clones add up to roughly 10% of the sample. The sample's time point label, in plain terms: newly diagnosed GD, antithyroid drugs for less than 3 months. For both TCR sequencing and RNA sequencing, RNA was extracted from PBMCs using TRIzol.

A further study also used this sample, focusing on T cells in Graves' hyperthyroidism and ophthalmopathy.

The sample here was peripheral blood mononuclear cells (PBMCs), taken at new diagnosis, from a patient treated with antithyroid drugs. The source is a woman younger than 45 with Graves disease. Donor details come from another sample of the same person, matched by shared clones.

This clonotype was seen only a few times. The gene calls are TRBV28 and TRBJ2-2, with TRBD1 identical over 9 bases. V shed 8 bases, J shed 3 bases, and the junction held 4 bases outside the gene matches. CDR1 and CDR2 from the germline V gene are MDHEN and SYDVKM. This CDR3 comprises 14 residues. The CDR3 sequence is CASFRQGDTGELFF. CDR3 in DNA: TGTGCCAGCTTTAGACAGGGGGACACCGGGGAGCTGTTTTTT.

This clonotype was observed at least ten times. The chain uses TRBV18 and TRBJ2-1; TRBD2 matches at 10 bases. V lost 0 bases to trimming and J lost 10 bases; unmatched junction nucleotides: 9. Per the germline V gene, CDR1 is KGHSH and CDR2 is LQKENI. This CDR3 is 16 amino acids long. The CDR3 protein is CASSPPGSGRAEEQFF. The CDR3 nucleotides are TGTGCCAGCTCACCACCGGGAAGCGGGAGGGCTGAGGAGCAGTTCTTC.

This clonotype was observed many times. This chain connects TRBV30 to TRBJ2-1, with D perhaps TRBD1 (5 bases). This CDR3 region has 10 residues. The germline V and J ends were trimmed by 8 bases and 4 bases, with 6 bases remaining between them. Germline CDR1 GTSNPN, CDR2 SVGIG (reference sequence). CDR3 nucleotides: TGTGCCGGGGCTTACAATGAGCAGTTCTTC. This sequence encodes CAGAYNEQFF.

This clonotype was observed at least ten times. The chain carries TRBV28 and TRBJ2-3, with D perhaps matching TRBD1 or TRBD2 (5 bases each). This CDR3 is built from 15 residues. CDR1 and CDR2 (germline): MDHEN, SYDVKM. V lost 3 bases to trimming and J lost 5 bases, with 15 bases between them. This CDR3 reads CASSLAALGGDTQYF. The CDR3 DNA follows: TGTGCCAGCAGTTTGGCAGCCCTTGGGGGAGATACGCAGTATTTT. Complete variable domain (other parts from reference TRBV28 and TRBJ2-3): DVKVTQSSRYLVKRTGEKVFLECVQDMDHENMFWYRQDPGLGLRLIYFSYDVKMKEKGDIPEGYSVSREKKERFSLILESASTNQTSMYLCASSLAALGGDTQYFGPGTRLTVL.

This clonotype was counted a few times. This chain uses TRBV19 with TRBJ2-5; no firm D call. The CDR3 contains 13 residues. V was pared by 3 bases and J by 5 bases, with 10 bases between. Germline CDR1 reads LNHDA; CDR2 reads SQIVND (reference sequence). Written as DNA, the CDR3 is TGTGCCAGTAGTATTATCGCTTCGGAGACCCAGTACTTC. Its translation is CASSIIASETQYF.

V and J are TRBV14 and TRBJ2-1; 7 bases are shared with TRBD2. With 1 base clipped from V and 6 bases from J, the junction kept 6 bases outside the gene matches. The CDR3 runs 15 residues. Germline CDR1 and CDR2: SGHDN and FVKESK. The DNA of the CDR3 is TGTGCCAGCAGCCAAGGAACTAGCGCAGGCAATGAGCAGTTCTTC. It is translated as CASSQGTSAGNEQFF.

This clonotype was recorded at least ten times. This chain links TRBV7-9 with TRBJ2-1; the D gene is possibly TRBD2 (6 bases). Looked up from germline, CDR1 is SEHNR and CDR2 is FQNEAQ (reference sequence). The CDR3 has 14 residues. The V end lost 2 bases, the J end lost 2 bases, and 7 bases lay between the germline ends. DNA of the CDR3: TGTGCCAGCAGCTTACCGGGAGCCTACAATGAGCAGTTCTTC. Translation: CASSLPGAYNEQFF.

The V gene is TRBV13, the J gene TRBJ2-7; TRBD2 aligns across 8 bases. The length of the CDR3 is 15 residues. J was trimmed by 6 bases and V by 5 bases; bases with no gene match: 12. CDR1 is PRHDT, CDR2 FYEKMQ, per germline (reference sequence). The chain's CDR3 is CASSVTREGRGEQYF. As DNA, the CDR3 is TGTGCCAGCAGCGTAACCCGGGAGGGCCGCGGCGAGCAGTACTTC.

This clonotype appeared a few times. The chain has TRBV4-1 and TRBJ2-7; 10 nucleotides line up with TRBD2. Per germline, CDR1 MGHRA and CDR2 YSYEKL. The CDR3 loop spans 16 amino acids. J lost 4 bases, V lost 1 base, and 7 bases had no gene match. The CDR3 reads CASSQGRASGSYEQYF. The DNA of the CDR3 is TGCGCCAGCAGCCAAGGCCGGGCTAGCGGGAGTTACGAGCAGTACTTC.

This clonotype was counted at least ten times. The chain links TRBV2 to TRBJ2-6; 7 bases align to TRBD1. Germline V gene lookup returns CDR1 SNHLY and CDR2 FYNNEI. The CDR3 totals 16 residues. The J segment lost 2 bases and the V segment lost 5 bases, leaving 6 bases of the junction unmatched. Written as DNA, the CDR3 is TGTGCCAGCAGTCCCGGGACAGAGGCTGGGGCCAACGTCCTGACTTTC. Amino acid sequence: CASSPGTEAGANVLTF.

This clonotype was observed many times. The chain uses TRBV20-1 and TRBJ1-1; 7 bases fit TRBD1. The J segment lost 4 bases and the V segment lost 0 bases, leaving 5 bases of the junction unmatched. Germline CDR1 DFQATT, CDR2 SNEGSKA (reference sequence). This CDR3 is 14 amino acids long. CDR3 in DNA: TGCAGTGCTAGAGACGACAGGGTGGCCACTGAAGCTTTCTTT. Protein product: CSARDDRVATEAFF.

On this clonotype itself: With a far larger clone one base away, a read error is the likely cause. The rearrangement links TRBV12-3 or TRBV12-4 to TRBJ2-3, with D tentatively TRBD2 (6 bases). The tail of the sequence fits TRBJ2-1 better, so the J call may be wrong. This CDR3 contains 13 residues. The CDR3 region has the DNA TGTGCCAGCAGTTTGGGGACTGAAAGTGAGCAGTTCTTC. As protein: CASSLGTESEQFF.

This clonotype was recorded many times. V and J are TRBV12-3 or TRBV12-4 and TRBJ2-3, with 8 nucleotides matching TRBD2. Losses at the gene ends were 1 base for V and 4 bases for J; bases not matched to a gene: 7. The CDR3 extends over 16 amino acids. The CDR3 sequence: CASSLGTSREADTQYF. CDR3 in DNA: TGTGCCAGCAGTTTAGGGACTAGCCGCGAGGCAGATACGCAGTATTTT.

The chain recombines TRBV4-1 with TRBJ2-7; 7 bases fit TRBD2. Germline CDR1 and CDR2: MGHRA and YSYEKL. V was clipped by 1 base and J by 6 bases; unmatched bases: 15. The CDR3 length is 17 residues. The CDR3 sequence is CASSQATGWAGVVEQYF. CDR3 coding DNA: TGCGCCAGCAGCCAAGCCACCGGCTGGGCGGGAGTAGTCGAGCAGTACTTC.

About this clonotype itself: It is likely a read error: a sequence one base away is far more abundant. This chain's CDR3 is CSAREGTSGGGPWNEQYF. Written as DNA, the CDR3 is TGCAGTGCTAGGGAGGGTACTAGCGGAGGGGGGCCTTGGAATGAGCAGTACTTC. The chain recombines TRBV20-1 with TRBJ2-7; 8 nucleotides match TRBD2. Trimming cost V 3 bases and J 7 bases; bases outside gene matches: 23. This CDR3 has 18 residues. CDR1 is DFQATT and CDR2 is SNEGSKA in the germline V gene (reference sequence).

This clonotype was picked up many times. CDR3 bases: TGTGCCAGCTCACAGGGACAGGGGGTCACTGAAGCTTTCTTT. Its protein product is CASSQGQGVTEAFF. The chain joins TRBV18 to TRBJ1-1; TRBD1 aligns across 11 bases. Germline V gene data show CDR1 as KGHSH and CDR2 as LQKENI. The length of the CDR3 is 14 residues. With 4 bases clipped from V and 4 bases from J, the junction kept 2 bases outside the gene matches.

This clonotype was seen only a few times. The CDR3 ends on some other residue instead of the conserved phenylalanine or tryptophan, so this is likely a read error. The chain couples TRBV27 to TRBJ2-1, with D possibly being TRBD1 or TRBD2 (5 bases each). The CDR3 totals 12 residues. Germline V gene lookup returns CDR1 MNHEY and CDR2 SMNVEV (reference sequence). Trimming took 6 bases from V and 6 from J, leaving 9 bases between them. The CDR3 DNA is TGTGCCAGCAGGTATGGGGGCAATGAGCAGTTCCTC. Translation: CASRYGGNEQFL.

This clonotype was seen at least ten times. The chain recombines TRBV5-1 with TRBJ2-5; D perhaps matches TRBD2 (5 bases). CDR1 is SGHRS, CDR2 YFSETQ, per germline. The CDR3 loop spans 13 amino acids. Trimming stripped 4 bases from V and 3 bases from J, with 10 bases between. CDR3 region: CASSTGLEETQYF. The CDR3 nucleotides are TGCGCCAGCAGCACCGGACTTGAAGAGACCCAGTACTTC. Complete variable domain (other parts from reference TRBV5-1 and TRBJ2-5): KAGVTQTPRYLIKTRGQQVTLSCSPISGHRSVSWYQQTPGQGLQFLFEYFSETQRNKGNFPGRFSGRQFSNSRSEMNVSTLELGDSALYLCASSTGLEETQYFGPGTRLLVL.

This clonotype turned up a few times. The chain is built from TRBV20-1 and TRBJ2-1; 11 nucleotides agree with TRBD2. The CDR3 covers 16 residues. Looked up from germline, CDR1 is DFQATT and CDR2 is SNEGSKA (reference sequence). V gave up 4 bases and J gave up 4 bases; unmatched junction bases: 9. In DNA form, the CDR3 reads TGCAGTGCTACAGGGGCGAGACTAGCGGGATACAATGAGCAGTTCTTC. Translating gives CSATGARLAGYNEQFF.

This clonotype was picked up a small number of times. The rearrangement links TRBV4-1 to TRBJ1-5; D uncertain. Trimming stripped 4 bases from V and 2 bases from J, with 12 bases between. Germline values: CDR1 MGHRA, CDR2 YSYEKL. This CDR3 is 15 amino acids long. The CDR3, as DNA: TGCGCCAGCAGCCGGATCCCCCGGGGCAATCAGCCCCAGCATTTT. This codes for CASSRIPRGNQPQHF.

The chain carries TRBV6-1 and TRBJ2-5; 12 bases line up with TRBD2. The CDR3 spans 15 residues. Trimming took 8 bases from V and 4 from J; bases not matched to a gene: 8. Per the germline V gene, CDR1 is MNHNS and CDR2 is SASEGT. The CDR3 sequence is CASLAGGSSVETQYF. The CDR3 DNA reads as TGTGCCAGCCTAGCGGGAGGGTCGTCCGTAGAGACCCAGTACTTC.